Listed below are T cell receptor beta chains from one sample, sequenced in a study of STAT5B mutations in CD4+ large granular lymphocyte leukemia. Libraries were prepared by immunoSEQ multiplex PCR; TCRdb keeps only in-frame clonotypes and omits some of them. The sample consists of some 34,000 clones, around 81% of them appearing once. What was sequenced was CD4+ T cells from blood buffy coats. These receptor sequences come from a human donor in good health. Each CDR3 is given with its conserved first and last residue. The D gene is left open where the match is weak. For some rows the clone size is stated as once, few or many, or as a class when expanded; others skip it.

CDR3nt: TGTGCCAGCAGTGACGACAGGGGGCCAACTAATGAAAAACTGTTTTTT
CDR3aa: CASSDDRGPTNEKLFF
len: 16
d_gene: TRBD1
j_gene: TRBJ1-4
abundance: once
v_gene: TRBV25-1

CDR3nt: TGCGCCAGCAGCTTCGCCGGGACTAGCGGGCCAGCACAAGAGACCCAGTACTTC
CDR3aa: CASSFAGTSGPAQETQYF
len: 18
d_gene: TRBD2
j_gene: TRBJ2-5
abundance: .
v_gene: TRBV5-1

CDR3nt: TGCGCCAGCAGCCCGACAGGGGCTAATGGCGATGAGCAGTTCTTC
CDR3aa: CASSPTGANGDEQFF
len: 15
d_gene: TRBD1
j_gene: TRBJ2-1
abundance: .
v_gene: TRBV5-1

CDR3nt: TGTGCCAGCAGCAACCACAGGACTAGCGGGTATCAACATGTGACCTCCTACAATGAGCAGTTCTTC
CDR3aa: CASSNHRTSGYQHVTSYNEQFF
len: 22
d_gene: .
j_gene: TRBJ2-1
abundance: .
v_gene: TRBV21-1

CDR3nt: TGTGCCAGCAGCCAGGGGGAGGGCGCAGATACGCAGTATTTT
CDR3aa: CASSQGEGADTQYF
len: 14
d_gene: .
j_gene: TRBJ2-3
abundance: .
v_gene: TRBV11-3

CDR3nt: TGTGCCAGCAGTGAAGGTTACAATGAGCAGTTCTTC
CDR3aa: CASSEGYNEQFF
len: 12
d_gene: .
j_gene: TRBJ2-1
abundance: .
v_gene: TRBV2

CDR3nt: TGTGCCTGGAGTGTTGCTAGCGGGATTACAGATACGCAGTATTTT
CDR3aa: CAWSVASGITDTQYF
len: 15
d_gene: TRBD2
j_gene: TRBJ2-3
abundance: .
v_gene: TRBV30

CDR3nt: TGCGCCAGCAGCCAAGTCGTGAGGGAGGTAGGCCACATTCAGTACTTC
CDR3aa: CASSQVVREVGHIQYF
len: 16
d_gene: .
j_gene: TRBJ2-4
abundance: .
v_gene: TRBV4-1

CDR3nt: TGTGCCAGCCTATCTCAAGGGGGCATGAACACTGAAGCTTTCTTT
CDR3aa: CASLSQGGMNTEAFF
len: 15
d_gene: TRBD1
j_gene: TRBJ1-1
abundance: .
v_gene: TRBV28

CDR3nt: TGTGCCAGCAGCCGTCAGGGGGGCAATGAGCAGTTCTTC
CDR3aa: CASSRQGGNEQFF
len: 13
d_gene: .
j_gene: TRBJ2-1
abundance: .
v_gene: TRBV7-2

CDR3nt: TGCAGCGTGGCACACTACGAGCAGTACTTC
CDR3aa: CSVAHYEQYF
len: 10
d_gene: .
j_gene: TRBJ2-7
abundance: .
v_gene: TRBV29-1

CDR3nt: TGTGCCAGTAGTATAACACACGGACAGACGCGACGAGGGACCCAGTACTTC
CDR3aa: CASSITHGQTRRGTQYF
len: 17
d_gene: .
j_gene: TRBJ2-5
abundance: .
v_gene: TRBV19

CDR3nt: TGCAGCGTTGTTGGAGCAGCCTACGAGCAGTACTTC
CDR3aa: CSVVGAAYEQYF
len: 12
d_gene: .
j_gene: TRBJ2-7
abundance: .
v_gene: TRBV29-1

CDR3nt: TGTGCCAGCAGTTTGAGTCGGGACAGAGGCACAGATACGCAGTATTTT
CDR3aa: CASSLSRDRGTDTQYF
len: 16
d_gene: TRBD1
j_gene: TRBJ2-3
abundance: .
v_gene: TRBV27

CDR3nt: TGCGCCAGCAGCCAATCCGGTGCGGGGCCCCAGCATTTT
CDR3aa: CASSQSGAGPQHF
len: 13
d_gene: .
j_gene: TRBJ1-5
abundance: .
v_gene: TRBV4-3

CDR3nt: TGTGCCAGCAGTGCCGGGACAGGGGGTCCCTATGGCTACACCTTC
CDR3aa: CASSAGTGGPYGYTF
len: 15
d_gene: TRBD1
j_gene: TRBJ1-2
abundance: once
v_gene: TRBV28

CDR3nt: TGTGCCATCAGTGGTGGGGGGCAGAAACTGTTTTTT
CDR3aa: CAISGGGQKLFF
len: 12
d_gene: .
j_gene: TRBJ1-4
abundance: few
v_gene: TRBV10-3

CDR3nt: TGTGCCAGCAGCGTAAGCGGAGGCACAGATACGCAGTATTTT
CDR3aa: CASSVSGGTDTQYF
len: 14
d_gene: .
j_gene: TRBJ2-3
abundance: .
v_gene: TRBV9

CDR3nt: TGTGCCAGCAGCTTAGTATGGGCGGATTACAATGAGCAGTTCTTC
CDR3aa: CASSLVWADYNEQFF
len: 15
d_gene: .
j_gene: TRBJ2-1
abundance: .
v_gene: TRBV7-9

CDR3nt: TGTGCCAGTAGTATAGACGAGAGGGCCCCAGATACGCAGTATTTT
CDR3aa: CASSIDERAPDTQYF
len: 15
d_gene: .
j_gene: TRBJ2-3
abundance: .
v_gene: TRBV19

CDR3nt: TGCGCCAGCAGCCCCAGTCTCGGGGATGAGCAGTTCTTC
CDR3aa: CASSPSLGDEQFF
len: 13
d_gene: .
j_gene: TRBJ2-1
abundance: few
v_gene: TRBV4-1